The present T cell receptor beta chain was sequenced within a study of T cells in narcolepsy. Study-wide background: Patients with NT1 or NT2 and healthy control donors were enrolled.

Profiling relied on immunoSEQ multiplex PCR, and the TCRdb table lists in-frame clones only, not all of them. The data hold around 32,000 clones, with around 86% observed a single time. Germline CDR1 and CDR2: SGHKS and YYEKEE (reference sequence). This CDR3 contains 16 residues. With 0 bases clipped from V and 1 base from J, the junction kept 5 bases outside the gene matches. Turning to this clone: Antigen specificity is unknown.

The study's findings and limits: Blood of same and different patients, but not healthy controls, reportedly held recurring autoreactive clonotypes.

Sequenced input: CD45RA- memory CD4+ T cells from PBMCs. The chain joins TRBV5-5 to TRBJ1-1; TRBD1 matches at 8 bases. The clonotype was recovered from a human donor with narcolepsy. The CDR3 DNA reads as TGTGCCAGCAGCTTGGCGACAGGGGCAGCGAACACTGAAGCTTTCTTT. It is translated as CASSLATGAANTEAFF.